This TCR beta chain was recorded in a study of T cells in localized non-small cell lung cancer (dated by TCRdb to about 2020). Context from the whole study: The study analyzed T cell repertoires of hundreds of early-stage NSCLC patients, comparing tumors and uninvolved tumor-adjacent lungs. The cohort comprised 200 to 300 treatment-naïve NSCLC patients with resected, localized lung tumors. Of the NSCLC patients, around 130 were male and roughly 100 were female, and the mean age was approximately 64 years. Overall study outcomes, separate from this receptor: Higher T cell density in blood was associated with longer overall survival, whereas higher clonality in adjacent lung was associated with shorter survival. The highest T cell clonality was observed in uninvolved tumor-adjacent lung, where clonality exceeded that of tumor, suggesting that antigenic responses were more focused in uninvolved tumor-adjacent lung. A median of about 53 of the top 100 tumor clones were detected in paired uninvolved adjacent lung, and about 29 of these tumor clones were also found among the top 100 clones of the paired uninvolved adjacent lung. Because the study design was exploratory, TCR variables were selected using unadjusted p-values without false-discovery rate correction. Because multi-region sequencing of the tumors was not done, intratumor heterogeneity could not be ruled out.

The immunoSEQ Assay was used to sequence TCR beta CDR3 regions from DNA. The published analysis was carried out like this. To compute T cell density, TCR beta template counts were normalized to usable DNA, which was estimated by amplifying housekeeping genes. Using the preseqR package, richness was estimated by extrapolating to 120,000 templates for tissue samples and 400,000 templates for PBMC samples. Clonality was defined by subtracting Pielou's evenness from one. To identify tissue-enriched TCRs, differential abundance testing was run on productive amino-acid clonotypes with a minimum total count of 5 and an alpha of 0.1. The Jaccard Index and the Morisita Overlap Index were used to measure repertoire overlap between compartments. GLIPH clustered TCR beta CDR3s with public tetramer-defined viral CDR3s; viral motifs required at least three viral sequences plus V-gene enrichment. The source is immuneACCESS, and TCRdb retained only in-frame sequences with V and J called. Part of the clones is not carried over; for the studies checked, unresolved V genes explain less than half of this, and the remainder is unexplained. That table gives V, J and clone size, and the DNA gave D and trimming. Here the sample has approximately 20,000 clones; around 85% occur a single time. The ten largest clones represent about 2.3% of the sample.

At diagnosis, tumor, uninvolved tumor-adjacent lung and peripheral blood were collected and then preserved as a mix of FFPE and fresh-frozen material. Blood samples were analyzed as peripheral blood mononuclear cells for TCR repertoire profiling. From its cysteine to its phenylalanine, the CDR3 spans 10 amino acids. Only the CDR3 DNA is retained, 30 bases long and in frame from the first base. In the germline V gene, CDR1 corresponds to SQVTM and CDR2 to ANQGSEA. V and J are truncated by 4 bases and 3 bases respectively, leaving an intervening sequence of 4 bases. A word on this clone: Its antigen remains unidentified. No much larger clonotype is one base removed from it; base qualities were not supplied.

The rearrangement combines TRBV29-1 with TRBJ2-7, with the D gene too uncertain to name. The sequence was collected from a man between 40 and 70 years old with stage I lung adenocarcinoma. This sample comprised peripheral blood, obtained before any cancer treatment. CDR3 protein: CSVGDYEQYF. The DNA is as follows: TGCAGCGTTGGGGACTACGAGCAGTACTTC.